The rows below give T cell receptor beta chains drawn from one sample of a study of response to subunit inactivated influenza vaccine. TCRdb passed the RT-PCR reads through MiXCR, listing each CDR3 protein once. This table holds about 480,000 distinct CDR3 sequences, around 25% found once. The sequenced sample was CD4+ T cells sorted from PBMCs, obtained about 5 days after vaccination. These receptors were taken from a man aged 50 to 60 who received an inactivated influenza vaccine. The CDR3 runs from the conserved cysteine through the conserved F or W. The D gene is left open where the match is weak. Clone size, where shown, is once, few, many, or a class for clones that have expanded.

-	TRBV7-2	-	TRBJ1-5	TGTGCCAGCAGCTTAGACCGGCTTAATAGCAATCAGCCCCAGCATTTT	CASSLDRLNSNQPQHF
TRBD1	TRBV29-1	few	TRBJ2-1	TGCAGCATACACGGCGGACAGGGGGCCAATGAGCAGTTCTTC	CSIHGGQGANEQFF
-	TRBV7-2	-	TRBJ2-7	TGTGCCAGCAGCCACAGGGTGGGGGGCTACGAGCAGTACTTC	CASSHRVGGYEQYF
TRBD1	TRBV5-1	-	TRBJ1-1	TGCGCCAGCAGGACCCGGGACAGGAACACTGAAGCTTTCTTT	CASRTRDRNTEAFF
TRBD2	TRBV2	few	TRBJ2-3	TGTGCCAGCGCGGGGGGGAAAGATACGCAGTATTTT	CASAGGKDTQYF
TRBD1	TRBV28	few	TRBJ1-6	TGTGCCAGCCTCCCCGGGACAGGGGCTAATTCACCCCTCCACTTT	CASLPGTGANSPLHF
TRBD1	TRBV6-1	-	TRBJ2-3	TGTGCCAGCAGGCGTAAACAGGGGGACACAGATACGCAGTATTTT	CASRRKQGDTDTQYF
-	TRBV3-1	-	TRBJ1-1	TGTGCCAGCAGCCCCAGGGAGCTGAACACTGAAGCTTTCTTT	CASSPRELNTEAFF
-	TRBV29-1	few	TRBJ1-1	TGCAGCGTTGCCAGAGCTAACACTGAAGCTTTCTTT	CSVARANTEAFF
TRBD1	TRBV4-2	-	TRBJ2-2	TGTGCCAGCAGCACCCAGGGGGATAACACCGGGGAGCTGTTTTTT	CASSTQGDNTGELFF
TRBD1	TRBV18	-	TRBJ1-2	TGTGCCAGCTCACTGAACCCGGGACAGGGGTCGGAGGGCTACACCTTC	CASSLNPGQGSEGYTF
-	TRBV30	-	TRBJ2-5	TGTGCCTGGAGTGTATGGAACAACCAAGAGACCCAGTACTTC	CAWSVWNNQETQYF
-	TRBV5-5	few	TRBJ2-1	TGTGCCAGCAGCTTGGACGTTGGCGGGCCTAGCAATGAGCAGTTCTTC	CASSLDVGGPSNEQFF
TRBD2	TRBV6-5	few	TRBJ2-5	TGTGCCAGCAGTTTCAACCTACTAGCGGGAGAGATCCGAGAGACCCAGTACTTC	CASSFNLLAGEIRETQYF
-	TRBV12-3/TRBV12-4	-	TRBJ2-2	TGTGCCAGCACCTTCATCCCCGGGGAGCTGTTTTTT	CASTFIPGELFF
-	TRBV7-7	-	TRBJ2-1	TGTGCCAGCAGCCGGCGAGTTGGAGGGCATGAGCAGTTCTTC	CASSRRVGGHEQFF
-	TRBV5-5	-	TRBJ2-4	TGTGCCAGCAGCTTGGATACGGGGGGCCGGGACATTCAGTACTTC	CASSLDTGGRDIQYF
-	TRBV6-5	few	TRBJ2-2	TGTGCCAGCAGTTACTTGGGACAGAACACCGGGGAGCTGTTTTTT	CASSYLGQNTGELFF
-	TRBV9	-	TRBJ2-1	TGTGCCAGCAGCGTAGGCCTCACCCCCTACAATGAGCAGTTCTTC	CASSVGLTPYNEQFF
TRBD2	TRBV29-1	few	TRBJ2-7	TGCAGCGTTGCGACCGGAAGCGGGAGGACTAGCGAGCAGTACTTC	CSVATGSGRTSEQYF
-	TRBV6-1	-	TRBJ2-1	TGTGCCAGCAGCAACAGGGCTTACAATGAGCAGTTCTTC	CASSNRAYNEQFF
-	TRBV10-3	few	TRBJ2-7	TGTGCCATCAGTGAGAGTGAGGGGTACGAGCAGTACTTC	CAISESEGYEQYF
-	TRBV5-1	-	TRBJ1-1	TGCGCCAGCAGCTTGACGTCCGGACGGATGAACACTGAAGCTTTCTTT	CASSLTSGRMNTEAFF
-	TRBV20-1	-	TRBJ1-2	TGCAGTGCCAGAACTCGGCTTAGGTATGGCTACACCTTC	CSARTRLRYGYTF
TRBD1	TRBV12-3/TRBV12-4	few	TRBJ1-2	TGTGCCAGCAGTCTCGGGACAGTCTATGGCTACACCTTC	CASSLGTVYGYTF
TRBD2	TRBV4-3	-	TRBJ2-3	TGCGCCAGCAGCCAAGGGGGAGCGGGGGGGCAAGATACGCAGTATTTT	CASSQGGAGGQDTQYF
TRBD1	TRBV29-1	many	TRBJ1-1	TGCAGCGTTGGACAGGGATACACTGAAGCTTTCTTT	CSVGQGYTEAFF
-	TRBV4-2	few	TRBJ2-7	TGTGCCAGCAGCCAAGGGGACGGGATGTACGAGCAGTACTTC	CASSQGDGMYEQYF
TRBD1	TRBV5-4	few	TRBJ2-7	TGTGCCAGCAGCTTGGATCCGGGACAGGGGGCCTACGAGCAGTACTTC	CASSLDPGQGAYEQYF
-	TRBV5-1	-	TRBJ2-4	TGCGCCAGCAGCTTGTATTCGGGGCGCGGTCGAAACATTCAGTACTTC	CASSLYSGRGRNIQYF
-	TRBV29-1	few	TRBJ1-4	TGCAGCGTTCTAACTAATGAAAAACTGTTTTTT	CSVLTNEKLFF
TRBD2	TRBV18	-	TRBJ2-3	TGTGCCAGCTCACCAGGAGCGGGGGCTTTAGATACGCAGTATTTT	CASSPGAGALDTQYF
-	TRBV11-2	-	TRBJ2-7	TGTGCCAGCAGCCCCCAGACGTACGAGCAGTACTTC	CASSPQTYEQYF
-	TRBV11-3	once	TRBJ2-2	TGTGCCAGCAGCACAGAAACCGGGGAGCTGTTTTTT	CASSTETGELFF
TRBD1	TRBV6-2/TRBV6-3	-	TRBJ2-7	TGTGCCAGCAGCCGTGCCGGGACAGGGGGCTCCTACGAGCAGTACTTC	CASSRAGTGGSYEQYF
-	TRBV4-3	few	TRBJ2-1	TGCGCCAGCAGCCGGGTTGTCGGCAATGAGCAGTTCTTC	CASSRVVGNEQFF
-	TRBV5-1	-	TRBJ2-7	TGCGCCAGCAGCTTGGGGTGGGTCCACGAGCAGTACTTC	CASSLGWVHEQYF
TRBD2	TRBV3-1	-	TRBJ2-3	TGTGCCAGCAGCCAAGTAGGTAGCGGGGGGTCCACAGATACGCAGTATTTT	CASSQVGSGGSTDTQYF
-	TRBV5-5	-	TRBJ1-6	TGTGCCAGCAGCTTGGGTCAGGCAAATAATTCACCCCTCCACTTT	CASSLGQANNSPLHF